This note documents a single TCR beta chain sequence. The record originates from a study of early T cells in non-severe SARS-CoV-2 infection. TCRdb used MiXCR to reprocess the 5' RACE reads, holding one entry per CDR3 protein. The profile shows about 81,000 distinct CDR3 sequences, more than 5% of them singletons. V lost 6 bases and J 5 bases, leaving 17 bases between the germline ends. The length of the CDR3 is 15 residues. The sequenced sample consisted of whole blood. This clonotype was sampled from an adult who was a healthcare worker with PCR-confirmed SARS-CoV-2 infection or an uninfected control (not recorded which). V is TRBV12-3 or TRBV12-4 and J is TRBJ1-5; a weak D match, TRBD1 (6 bases). The CDR3, as DNA: TGTGCCAGCAGCCCCCCAAACAGGGAAGATCAGCCCCAGCATTTT. It translates to CASSPPNREDQPQHF.